These T cell receptor beta chains were read from a single sample in a study of neurological immune-mediated disorders. MiXCR, run by TCRdb on the 5' RACE reads, gives a single entry per CDR3 protein. Of about 71,000 distinct CDR3 sequences listed, 4.5% to 5.5% are singletons. The material sequenced was PBMCs. The receptors were sampled from a man between 25 and 39 years old with multiple sclerosis. Each CDR3 is given with its conserved first and last residue. A D gene is named only where the DNA matches it firmly. Size tells how often a clone was seen (once, few, many) or the class of an expanded clone, and some rows leave it out.

abundance: NA
j_gene: TRBJ1-5
v_gene: TRBV20-1
d_gene: TRBD1
CDR3aa: CSAPGNTGAGQPQNF
CDR3nt: TGCAGTGCCCCGGGGAATACAGGGGCAGGTCAGCCCCAGAATTTT

abundance: many
j_gene: TRBJ2-3
v_gene: TRBV5-1
d_gene: NA
CDR3aa: CASSSDSASQYF
CDR3nt: TGCGCCAGCAGCTCGGACAGCGCTTCGCAGTATTTT

abundance: NA
j_gene: TRBJ1-6
v_gene: TRBV20-1
d_gene: NA
CDR3aa: CSASEGGINSPLNF
CDR3nt: TGCAGTGCTAGTGAGGGGGGGATCAATTCACCCCTCAACTTT

abundance: many
j_gene: TRBJ2-3
v_gene: TRBV10-3
d_gene: TRBD1
CDR3aa: CAISENRGRTDTQYF
CDR3nt: TGTGCCATCAGCGAGAACAGGGGTCGGACAGATACGCAGTATTTT

abundance: many
j_gene: TRBJ2-3
v_gene: TRBV24-1
d_gene: TRBD2
CDR3aa: CATSKAGELTDTQYF
CDR3nt: TGTGCCACCAGTAAAGCGGGGGAACTCACAGATACGCAGTATTTT

abundance: few
j_gene: TRBJ2-1
v_gene: TRBV5-1
d_gene: TRBD2
CDR3aa: CASRLGQREGEQFF
CDR3nt: TGCGCCAGCAGACTCGGGCAGCGGGAGGGTGAGCAGTTCTTC

abundance: many
j_gene: TRBJ2-5
v_gene: TRBV20-1
d_gene: NA
CDR3aa: CSARDATKETQYF
CDR3nt: TGCAGTGCTAGAGATGCAACGAAAGAGACCCAGTACTTC

abundance: many
j_gene: TRBJ1-1
v_gene: TRBV4-1
d_gene: NA
CDR3aa: CASSQAEQGMNTEAFF
CDR3nt: TGCGCCAGCAGCCAAGCGGAACAGGGAATGAACACTGAAGCTTTCTTT

abundance: few
j_gene: TRBJ1-6
v_gene: TRBV18
d_gene: NA
CDR3aa: CASSPEGQGSPLHF
CDR3nt: TGTGCCAGCTCACCAGAGGGGCAGGGGTCACCCCTCCACTTT

abundance: few
j_gene: TRBJ1-2
v_gene: TRBV5-1
d_gene: NA
CDR3aa: CASSLVGWGGANYGYTF
CDR3nt: TGCGCCAGCAGCTTGGTCGGATGGGGAGGGGCTAACTATGGCTACACCTTC

abundance: NA
j_gene: TRBJ1-5
v_gene: TRBV20-1
d_gene: NA
CDR3aa: CSARGAARHSNQPQNF
CDR3nt: TGCAGTGCTAGAGGCGCTGCCCGACACAGCAATCAGCCCCAGAATTTT

abundance: NA
j_gene: TRBJ2-1
v_gene: TRBV3-1
d_gene: NA
CDR3aa: CASSPGAPYNEQFF
CDR3nt: TGTGCCAGCAGCCCCGGGGCGCCCTACAATGAGCAGTTCTTC

abundance: many
j_gene: TRBJ2-1
v_gene: TRBV5-1
d_gene: TRBD1
CDR3aa: CASRDRLNNEQFF
CDR3nt: TGCGCCAGCAGGGACAGGCTTAACAATGAGCAGTTCTTC

abundance: NA
j_gene: TRBJ2-5
v_gene: TRBV5-6
d_gene: NA
CDR3aa: CASSLLRGLLWETQYF
CDR3nt: TGTGCCAGCAGCTTGCTCAGGGGCCTATTGTGGGAGACCCAGTACTTC

abundance: few
j_gene: TRBJ2-5
v_gene: TRBV7-6
d_gene: NA
CDR3aa: CASSPGTIETQYF
CDR3nt: TGTGCCAGCAGCCCCGGGACGATCGAGACCCAGTACTTC

abundance: NA
j_gene: TRBJ2-5
v_gene: TRBV11-2
d_gene: TRBD2
CDR3aa: CASSRRGSGGQETQYF
CDR3nt: TGTGCCAGCAGCCGGCGAGGTAGCGGGGGCCAAGAGACCCAGTACTTC

abundance: many
j_gene: TRBJ1-1
v_gene: TRBV11-2
d_gene: NA
CDR3aa: CASSLGRGRSSDTEAFF
CDR3nt: TGTGCCAGCAGCTTAGGAAGGGGGAGATCTTCGGACACTGAAGCTTTCTTT

abundance: many
j_gene: TRBJ1-1
v_gene: TRBV7-9
d_gene: NA
CDR3aa: CASSDRGRAFF
CDR3nt: TGTGCCAGCAGCGACCGGGGTAGAGCTTTCTTT

abundance: many
j_gene: TRBJ1-5
v_gene: TRBV12-3/TRBV12-4
d_gene: NA
CDR3aa: CASSFVDSNQPQHF
CDR3nt: TGTGCCAGCAGTTTCGTCGATAGCAATCAGCCCCAGCATTTT

abundance: NA
j_gene: TRBJ2-3
v_gene: TRBV3-1
d_gene: NA
CDR3aa: CASSQFKGADTQYF
CDR3nt: TGTGCCAGCAGCCAGTTCAAGGGCGCAGATACGCAGTATTTT

abundance: many
j_gene: TRBJ2-5
v_gene: TRBV24-1
d_gene: TRBD1
CDR3aa: CATSEPGQGIEETQYF
CDR3nt: TGTGCCACCAGTGAGCCGGGACAGGGTATAGAAGAGACCCAGTACTTC

abundance: many
j_gene: TRBJ2-1
v_gene: TRBV20-1
d_gene: TRBD2
CDR3aa: CSASEGLVQFF
CDR3nt: TGCAGTGCTAGTGAGGGACTAGTTCAGTTCTTC

abundance: many
j_gene: TRBJ2-7
v_gene: TRBV28
d_gene: TRBD1
CDR3aa: CASSSLPKGGETYEQYF
CDR3nt: TGTGCCAGCAGTTCGTTACCCAAAGGGGGCGAGACCTACGAGCAGTACTTC

abundance: many
j_gene: TRBJ1-1
v_gene: TRBV20-1
d_gene: NA
CDR3aa: CSATPVRLATEAFF
CDR3nt: TGCAGTGCTACCCCCGTGAGGTTAGCGACTGAAGCTTTCTTT

abundance: many
j_gene: TRBJ1-1
v_gene: TRBV7-9
d_gene: NA
CDR3aa: CASSPSGASTEAFF
CDR3nt: TGTGCCAGCAGCCCCTCCGGCGCTAGCACTGAAGCTTTCTTT

abundance: NA
j_gene: TRBJ2-3
v_gene: TRBV18
d_gene: NA
CDR3aa: CASSPTLSTLTDTQYF
CDR3nt: TGTGCCAGCTCACCAACTCTCTCCACCCTCACAGATACGCAGTATTTT

abundance: many
j_gene: TRBJ1-1
v_gene: TRBV29-1
d_gene: NA
CDR3aa: CSVQVGGTEAFF
CDR3nt: TGCAGCGTTCAAGTGGGGGGCACTGAAGCTTTCTTT

abundance: few
j_gene: TRBJ2-6
v_gene: TRBV29-1
d_gene: NA
CDR3aa: CSVVDRVTAGANVLTF
CDR3nt: TGCAGCGTTGTGGACAGAGTAACAGCTGGGGCCAACGTCCTGACTTTC

abundance: many
j_gene: TRBJ2-5
v_gene: TRBV5-1
d_gene: NA
CDR3aa: CASSLGGLETQYF
CDR3nt: TGCGCCAGCAGCTTGGGGGGGCTGGAGACCCAGTACTTC

abundance: many
j_gene: TRBJ1-4
v_gene: TRBV7-2
d_gene: NA
CDR3aa: CASSPGTRGEKLFF
CDR3nt: TGTGCCAGCAGCCCAGGGACCCGAGGTGAAAAACTGTTTTTT

abundance: many
j_gene: TRBJ2-2
v_gene: TRBV6-6
d_gene: TRBD1
CDR3aa: CASSQGDGELFF
CDR3nt: TGTGCCAGCAGTCAGGGGGACGGGGAGCTGTTTTTT

abundance: many
j_gene: TRBJ2-4
v_gene: TRBV13
d_gene: NA
CDR3aa: CASSLWVAKNIQYF
CDR3nt: TGTGCCAGCAGCTTATGGGTAGCCAAAAACATTCAGTACTTC

abundance: few
j_gene: TRBJ1-1
v_gene: TRBV7-8
d_gene: NA
CDR3aa: CASSHQVKNTEAFF
CDR3nt: TGTGCCAGCAGCCACCAGGTAAAGAACACTGAAGCTTTCTTT

abundance: many
j_gene: TRBJ2-3
v_gene: TRBV6-5
d_gene: NA
CDR3aa: CASRSIGPRPDTQYF
CDR3nt: TGTGCCAGCAGAAGCATCGGGCCCCGTCCCGATACGCAGTATTTT

abundance: few
j_gene: TRBJ1-6
v_gene: TRBV25-1
d_gene: NA
CDR3aa: CASSESGTRGPPLHF
CDR3nt: TGTGCCAGCAGTGAATCAGGGACAAGAGGTCCACCCCTCCACTTT

abundance: medium-sized
j_gene: TRBJ2-1
v_gene: TRBV20-1
d_gene: TRBD2
CDR3aa: CSAREGLANEQFF
CDR3nt: TGCAGTGCTAGGGAGGGACTAGCCAATGAGCAGTTCTTC

abundance: many
j_gene: TRBJ2-1
v_gene: TRBV20-1
d_gene: TRBD2
CDR3aa: CSAGPSGGHYLSSYNEQFF
CDR3nt: TGCAGTGCAGGCCCCAGCGGGGGCCACTATCTGAGCTCCTACAATGAGCAGTTCTTC